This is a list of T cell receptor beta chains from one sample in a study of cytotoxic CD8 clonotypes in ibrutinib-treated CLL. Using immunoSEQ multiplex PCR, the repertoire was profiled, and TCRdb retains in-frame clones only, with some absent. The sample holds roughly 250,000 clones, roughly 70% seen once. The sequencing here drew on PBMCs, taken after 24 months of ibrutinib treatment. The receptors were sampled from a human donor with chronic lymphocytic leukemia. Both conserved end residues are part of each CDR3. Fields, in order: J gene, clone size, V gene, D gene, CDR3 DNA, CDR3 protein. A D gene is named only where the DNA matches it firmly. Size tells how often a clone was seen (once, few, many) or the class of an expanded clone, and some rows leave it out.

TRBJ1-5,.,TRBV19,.,TGTGCCAGTAGTAGGGGGCCTTATAGCAATCAGCCCCAGCATTTT,CASSRGPYSNQPQHF
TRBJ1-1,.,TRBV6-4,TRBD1,TGTGCCAGCAGGGGGACAGGGGTGACTGAAGCTTTCTTT,CASRGTGVTEAFF
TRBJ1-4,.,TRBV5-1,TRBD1,TGCGCCAGCAGCTTCAGGGGGGTTGATGAAAAACTGTTTTTT,CASSFRGVDEKLFF
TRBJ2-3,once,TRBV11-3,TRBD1,TGTGCCAGCAGCTCCTACGGACAGGTGGATACGCAGTATTTT,CASSSYGQVDTQYF
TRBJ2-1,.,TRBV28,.,TGTGCCAGCCAAAATATACCGAATGAGCAGTTCTTC,CASQNIPNEQFF
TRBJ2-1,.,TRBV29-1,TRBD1,TGCAGCGCCCAAGGGGGCGTGGGGTCCTACAATGAGCAGTTCTTC,CSAQGGVGSYNEQFF
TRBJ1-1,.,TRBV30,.,TGTGCCTGGAGCCGACGTGGGACTGAAGCTTTCTTT,CAWSRRGTEAFF
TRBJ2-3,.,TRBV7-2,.,TGTGCCAGCAGCGTGCTAGCGAGGAACACAGATACGCAGTATTTT,CASSVLARNTDTQYF
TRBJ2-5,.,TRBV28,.,TGTGCCAGTATTACCCCGGGGATGGAGACCCAGTACTTC,CASITPGMETQYF
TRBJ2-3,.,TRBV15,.,TGTGCCACCAGCAGACCGAGCCGCGAGACGGGGGACCTCACAGATACGCAGTATTTT,CATSRPSRETGDLTDTQYF
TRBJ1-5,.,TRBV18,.,TGTGCCAGCTCGCCCGGGACGGTGAATCAGCCCCAGCATTTT,CASSPGTVNQPQHF
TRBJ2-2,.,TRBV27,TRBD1,TGTGCCAGCAGAGCCGGGACAGGGGCCGGGGAGCTGTTTTTT,CASRAGTGAGELFF
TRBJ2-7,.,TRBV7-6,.,TGTGCCAGCAGCCCGATACCAAGCTCCTACGAGCAGTACTTC,CASSPIPSSYEQYF
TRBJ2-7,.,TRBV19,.,TGTGCCAGTAGTCCCGGCTCAGGGAGGAACTACGAGCAGTACTTC,CASSPGSGRNYEQYF
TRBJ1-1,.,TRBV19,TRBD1,TGTGCCAGTAGTACCGGACAGGGTTACACTGAAGCTTTCTTT,CASSTGQGYTEAFF
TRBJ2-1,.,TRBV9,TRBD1,TGTGCCAGCAGCTTACCCGGACAGGGGACCCATTACAATGAGCAGTTCTTC,CASSLPGQGTHYNEQFF
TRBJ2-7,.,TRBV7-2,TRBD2,TGTGCCAGCAGCTTAGGGGTAGCGGGAGTCTACGAGCAGTACTTC,CASSLGVAGVYEQYF
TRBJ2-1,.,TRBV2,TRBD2,TGTGCCAGCAGTAGTAGCGGGAGCTCCTACAATGAGCAGTTCTTC,CASSSSGSSYNEQFF
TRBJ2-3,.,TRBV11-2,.,TGTGCCAGCAGCTTGTCCACCGGAGCGACAGGAAGGCAAGATACGCAGTATTTT,CASSLSTGATGRQDTQYF
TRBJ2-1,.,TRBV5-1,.,TGCGCCAGCAGCTTACTTACGAATGAGCAGTTCTTC,CASSLLTNEQFF
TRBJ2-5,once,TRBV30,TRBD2,TGTGCCTGGAGTGTACTGAGGACTAGCGGGAGTGGAGCCCTCGAGACCCAGTACTTC,CAWSVLRTSGSGALETQYF
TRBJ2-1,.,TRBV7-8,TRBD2,TGTGCCAGCAGCTTAAGACTAGCGGGAGGAGTATACAATGAGCAGTTCTTC,CASSLRLAGGVYNEQFF
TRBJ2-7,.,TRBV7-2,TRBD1,TGTGCCAGCAGCTTGGGATCAGGGGGCTCCTACGAGCAGTACTTC,CASSLGSGGSYEQYF
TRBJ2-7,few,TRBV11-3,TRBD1,TGTGCCAGCAGCTTAGATCCGGACAGGGGCTACGAGCAGTACTTC,CASSLDPDRGYEQYF
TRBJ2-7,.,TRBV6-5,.,TGTGCCAGTCCTTTCAGGGTAGTACCAAACTACGAGCAGTACTTC,CASPFRVVPNYEQYF
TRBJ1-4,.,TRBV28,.,TGTGCCAGCAAGCCCGGCTCGCCTAATGAAAAACTGTTTTTT,CASKPGSPNEKLFF
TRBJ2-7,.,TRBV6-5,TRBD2,TGTGCCAGCAGTGGGGGACTAGGAGGCGAGCAGTACTTC,CASSGGLGGEQYF
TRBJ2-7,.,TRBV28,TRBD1,TGTGCCAGCGGGACAGCGAGTCCCTACGAGCAGTACTTC,CASGTASPYEQYF
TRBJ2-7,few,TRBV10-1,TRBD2,TGCGCCAGCAGCACGGGACTAGCGGGAGGGCCTACCTACGAGCAGTACTTC,CASSTGLAGGPTYEQYF
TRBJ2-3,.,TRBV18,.,TGTGCCAGCTCACCAGTTTCCACAGATACGCAGTATTTT,CASSPVSTDTQYF
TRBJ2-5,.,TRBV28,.,TGTGCCAGCAGCCTTAGTCAGGTTCAAGAGACCCAGTACTTC,CASSLSQVQETQYF
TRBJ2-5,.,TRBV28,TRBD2,TGTGCCAGCACCTACTCGGGGGGTAGCGGTGAAGAGACCCAGTACTTC,CASTYSGGSGEETQYF
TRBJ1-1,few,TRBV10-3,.,TGTGCCATCAGTGAATATGGGACGGAAGCTTTCTTT,CAISEYGTEAFF
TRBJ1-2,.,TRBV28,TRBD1,TGTGCCAGCAGAGGGGGGACAGGGGACCCCTTCGGAGGCTACACCTTC,CASRGGTGDPFGGYTF
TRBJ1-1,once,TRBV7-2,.,TGTGCCAGCAGCCTGACAGTTCACTCAACTGAAGCTTTCTTT,CASSLTVHSTEAFF
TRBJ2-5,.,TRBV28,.,TGTGCCAGCAGTTCCGACGACAGATATCAAGAGACCCAGTACTTC,CASSSDDRYQETQYF
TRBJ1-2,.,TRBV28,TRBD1,TGTGCCAGCAGTTTGGACAGGGTCGGTGGCTACACCTTC,CASSLDRVGGYTF
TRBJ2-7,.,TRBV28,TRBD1,TGTGCCAGCAGTTTATACGGGACAGGCGTCTACGAGCAGTACTTC,CASSLYGTGVYEQYF
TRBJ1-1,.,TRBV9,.,TGTGCCAGCAGCTCGGGACCGACGAACACTGAAGCTTTCTTT,CASSSGPTNTEAFF
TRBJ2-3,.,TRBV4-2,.,TGTGCCAGCAGCCAAGATCTGCCAGATACGCAGTATTTT,CASSQDLPDTQYF
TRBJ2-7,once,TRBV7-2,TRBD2,TGTGCCAGCAGCGACCCGAGCAAGCGGGAGAAGCAGTACTTC,CASSDPSKREKQYF
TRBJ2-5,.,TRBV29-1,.,TGCAGCGTTCCTGGCGGAGAGACCCAGTACTTC,CSVPGGETQYF